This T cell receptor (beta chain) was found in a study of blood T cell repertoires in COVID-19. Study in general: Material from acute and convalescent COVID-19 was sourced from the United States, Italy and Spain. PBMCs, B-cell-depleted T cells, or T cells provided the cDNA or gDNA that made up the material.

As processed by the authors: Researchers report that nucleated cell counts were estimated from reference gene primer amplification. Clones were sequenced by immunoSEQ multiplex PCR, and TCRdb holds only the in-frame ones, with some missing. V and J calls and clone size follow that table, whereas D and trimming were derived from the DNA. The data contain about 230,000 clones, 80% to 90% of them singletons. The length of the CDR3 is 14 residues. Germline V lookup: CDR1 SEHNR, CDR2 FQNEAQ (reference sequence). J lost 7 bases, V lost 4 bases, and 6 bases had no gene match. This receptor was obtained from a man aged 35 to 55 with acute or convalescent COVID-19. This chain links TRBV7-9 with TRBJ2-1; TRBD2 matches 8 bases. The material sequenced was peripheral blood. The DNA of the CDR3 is TGTGCCAGCAGCTCCCCTGGCGGGGGGAATGAGCAGTTCTTC. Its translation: CASSSPGGGNEQFF.